Sequencing of this T cell receptor beta chain was carried out in a study of cytomegalovirus exposure and HLA in healthy donors listed by TCRdb under 2017. Background for the entire study: According to an earlier analysis of 587 of the donors, 150 million to 200 million T cells yielded some 120 million unique TCR beta sequences and about 280 Gb of sequence data. An early release that covered about 640 HLA-typed donors contained around 300 gigabases of sequencing data and 80 million or so unique TCR sequences. Of the roughly 400 genotyped donors, 65% to 90% fell in the genetic ancestry cluster associated with self-reported Caucasian donors. The study aimed to test whether signatures of past pathogen exposure could be identified by cataloging public T cell receptors. The study used immunosequencing to profile the T cell repertoires of hundreds of subjects and linked those repertoires to cytomegalovirus serostatus. Besides the first cohort of approximately 670 subjects, a separate validation cohort made up of over a hundred different subjects was used. To predict cytomegalovirus infection status, the study combined high-throughput TCR immunosequencing, statistical association of individual TCRs with disease status, and machine learning. A later analysis re-analyzed previously published TCR beta repertoires from 650 to 800 donors and added high-resolution HLA genotyping to study TCR occurrence patterns. In the later analysis, no new phenotypic data were used to find candidate immune exposures; instead, reliance was placed on TCR beta sequences and their occurrence across donors. In an earlier analysis of around 540 of the donors, high-throughput TCR beta sequencing was used to judge whether each TCR beta V gene segment behaved as functional or pseudogenic. Donor age, sex, ethnicity and CMV serostatus were collected together with the repertoire data. Genome-wide SNP genotypes for about three fifths of the roughly 700 donors were used in a later genetic analysis, which treated that subset as a discovery cohort. All discovery cohort repertoires had been generated using a single sequencing platform. HLA typing covered class I and class II loci at four-digit resolution. The number of typed donors differed by locus: roughly 629-630 for A, B, C, DRB1 and DQB1; 522 for DQA1; approximately 600 for DPA1; and some 450 for DPB1. Because of strong linkage in the cohort, roughly five DR-DQ haplotypes were treated as single units for association and clustering. Among roughly 400 genotyped donors of the cohort, an average of approximately 240,000 unique TCR beta nucleotide sequences were sequenced per donor, around 18% of them non-productive. Overall study outcomes, separate from this receptor: A later analysis associated 17,000 or so TCR beta sequences with specific HLA alleles at a false discovery rate of 0.05. A group of highly shared sequence variants was considered likely to be a technical artifact of the sequencing pipeline. In this cohort, only TCR beta chains were sequenced, and detectable features were limited by the absence of alpha or paired-chain data. A further reported finding was that TCR beta sequences accurately predicted the HLA-A and HLA-B alleles for most subjects in the first cohort. The earlier analysis of some 540 of the donors excluded seventeen rarely observed V segments, including chromosome 9 orphons, because counts were too low. When HLA alleles, especially DR and DQ, strongly co-occurred, TCR associations were difficult to assign to individual alleles. For the cohort, immune exposure information was limited to CMV serostatus. Presence/absence analyses assumed roughly uniform sequencing depth across donors, an assumption that may not hold. A later analysis reported that several top co-occurrence clusters appeared linked to parvovirus B19, influenza, CMV and Epstein-Barr virus. Some IMGT-functional V segments, including TRBV6-2 and TRBV6-3, could not be told apart with the 87-base-pair reads, so those segments were excluded. In a later analysis, HLA-associated TCR beta chains were found to be more clonally expanded and to have lower generation probabilities than equally common non-associated chains. Compared with the roughly 710-donor mean, donors in an Asian-associated ancestry cluster had fewer N-insertions in productive TCRs, according to a later genetic analysis. Most CMV-associated TCR beta chains appeared to be HLA-restricted in a later analysis, and the HLA associations seemed to be driven largely by CMV exposure. The study listed 150 to 200 TCR beta chains as associated with cytomegalovirus. In a later analysis, TCR association rates were found to vary across HLA loci, with the most associated TCRs seen for DRB1 alleles and the fewest for HLA-C alleles. The classifier was reported to diagnose cytomegalovirus status with high specificity and sensitivity in both the original and validation cohorts. A later genetic analysis associated a missense DCLRE1C variant with V-gene and J-gene trimming of TCR beta chains, and an independent cohort replicated the association. Three of the identified cytomegalovirus-associated TCR beta chains were confirmed in vitro to be specific for cytomegalovirus antigens. Because HLA typing was unavailable for some donors at each locus, only the typed subset was used in association tests. Broadly in line with IMGT annotations, most TCR beta V segments showed up in productive rearrangements about 87% or about 30% of the time in an earlier analysis of several hundred of the donors. Correlated functional status among segregating V segments might reflect linkage disequilibrium, but an unknown experimental factor could not be ruled out. According to the authors, the approach could potentially be generalized to other disease states and immunological phenotypes. Most TCR sequences were observed very rarely across donors, whereas some public TCRs were present in many individuals.

Library creation used the immunoSEQ multiplex PCR assay. For the multiplex PCR, a mixture combining 60 forward primers for TCR Vbeta segments and 13 reverse primers for TCR Jbeta segments was used. Amplification of the CDR3 region of rearranged TCR beta genes was performed with a multiplex PCR assay on genomic DNA. Amplified TCR beta libraries were sequenced as 87-base-pair reads on the Illumina HiSeq System. In the authors' own workflow: In a later analysis, tens of millions of unique TCR beta chains were counted across the approximately 640 repertoires, and about 10 million of these chains were shared by at least two donors. A nearest-neighbor algorithm error-corrected the raw reads and collapsed the reads into unique sequences, merging closely related sequences to remove PCR and sequencing errors. To assign V, D and J gene segments, CDR3 sequences were aligned to IMGT reference sequences. For a sequence to be retained, at least a six-nucleotide match to both a V gene segment and a J gene segment was required. A rearrangement counted as productive if the CDR3 had no stop codons and remained in frame with V and J, and every other rearrangement counted as non-productive. Following IMGT convention, CDR3 was defined as the stretch from the second conserved V-encoded cysteine to the conserved J-encoded phenylalanine. In an earlier analysis of more than 550 of the donors, sequences lacking an unambiguous match to a single V gene segment were excluded. An earlier analysis of 587 of the donors classified V segments as functional when productive rearrangements were above 56.7% and as segregating when the standard deviation between donors was above 5%. A statistical classification framework was built for diagnosing cytomegalovirus status from the catalog of TCR beta chain sequences. In a later analysis, V and J genes were assigned by comparing TCR nucleotide sequences against IMGT/GENE-DB human TR gene sequences. Using the TCRdist pipeline, a later analysis assigned CDR3 sequences along with most-parsimonious VDJ recombination scenarios. A later analysis defined each TCR beta chain by its CDR3 amino acid sequence plus V-gene family, and excluded reads lacking a unique V-gene family. A later analysis removed roughly 590 highly shared, low-generation-probability nucleotide sequences to deal with suspected cross-contamination and a sequencing artifact. For each public chain, a later analysis derived a clonal expansion index from normalized ranks of inferred template counts within each repertoire. In a later analysis, generation probabilities were computed with a VDJ recombination model fitted to out-of-frame rearrangements, and the resulting probabilities were checked against IGoR. Hypergeometric tests were used in a later analysis to score TCR-TCR, TCR-HLA and TCR-CMV co-occurrence, with a repertoire-size bias correction applied to the TCR pairs. False discovery rates were estimated in a later analysis by permuting HLA or CMV assignments 20 times. In a later analysis, co-occurring TCRs were grouped using DBSCAN, with TCRdist sequence similarity added in when clustering inside HLA-allele-positive subsets. Repertoires with fewer than 30,000 or more than 120,000 public chains were left out of co-occurrence clustering, as were four to six repertoires with anomalous nucleotide sharing. TCRdb provides this immuneACCESS table in a form limited to in-frame rearrangements. Some clones are lacking; in checked studies, under half of them reflect an unresolved V gene, and why the rest are absent is not known. V, J and clone size were drawn from that table, and D and trimming were deduced from the DNA. The sample profile shows about 200,000 clones; 85% of them were found once. The top ten constitute less than 2.5% of the sample.

The cohort comprised 710 or so healthy bone marrow donors. At the time of sampling, all cohort members were nominally healthy, though unrecorded immune exposures were likely present. The donor was CMV seronegative and was included in the group of a few hundred seronegative cohort members. A peripheral blood sample was collected from each donor, and TCR beta sequencing was performed on peripheral blood mononuclear cells. The Qiagen DNeasy Blood Extraction Kit was used to extract genomic DNA from the blood cell samples. About this clone: Its specific antigen is unknown. No quality values exist for individual bases; no much larger clone is one base distant.

From cysteine to phenylalanine, the CDR3 is 15 amino acids long. The entry retains the CDR3 DNA only, 45 bases that are in frame from base 1. The CDR1 and CDR2 encoded by the germline V gene are MDHEN and SYDVKM. At the junction V is shortened by 6 bases and J by 7 bases; bases outside the gene matches: 11. Sequenced material: PBMCs. The TCR was taken from a woman aged 45-65 years in good health and CMV-seronegative. The chain was built from TRBV28 and TRBJ1-4, with 7 bases matching TRBD1. The CDR3 amino acid sequence is: CASSSRGIGREKLFF. At the DNA level, the sequence is TGTGCCAGCAGCTCCAGGGGGATTGGCCGTGAAAAACTGTTTTTT.